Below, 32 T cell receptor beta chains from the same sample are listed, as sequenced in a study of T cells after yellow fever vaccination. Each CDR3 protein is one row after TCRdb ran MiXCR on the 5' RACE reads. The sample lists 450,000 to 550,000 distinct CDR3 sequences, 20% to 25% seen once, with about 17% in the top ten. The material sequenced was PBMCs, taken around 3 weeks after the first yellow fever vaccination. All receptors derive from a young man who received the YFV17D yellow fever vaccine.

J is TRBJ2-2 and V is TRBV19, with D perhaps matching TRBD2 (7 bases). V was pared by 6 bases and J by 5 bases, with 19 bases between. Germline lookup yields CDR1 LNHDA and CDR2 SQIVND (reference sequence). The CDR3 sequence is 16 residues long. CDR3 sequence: CASSQPRGAGTGELFF. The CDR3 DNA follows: TGTGCCAGTAGCCAACCCCGGGGGGCTGGTACCGGGGAGCTGTTTTTT.

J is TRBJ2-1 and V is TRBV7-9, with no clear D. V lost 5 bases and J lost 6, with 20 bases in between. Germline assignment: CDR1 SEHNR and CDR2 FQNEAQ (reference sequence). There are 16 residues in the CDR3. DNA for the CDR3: TGTGCCAGCAGCGATCGAGTTTTAGGAGTGGCCAATGAGCAGTTCTTC. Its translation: CASSDRVLGVANEQFF.

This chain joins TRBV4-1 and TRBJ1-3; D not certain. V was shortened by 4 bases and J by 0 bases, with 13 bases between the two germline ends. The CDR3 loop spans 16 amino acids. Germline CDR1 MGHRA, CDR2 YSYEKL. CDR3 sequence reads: CASSLGRLISGNTIYF. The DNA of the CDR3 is TGCGCCAGCAGCCTTGGCAGACTAATCTCTGGAAACACCATATATTTT.

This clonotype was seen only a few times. The CDR3 here is CASRHLLGWHEQYV. For the CDR3, the DNA is TGTGCCAGCAGGCACCTCCTAGGGTGGCACGAGCAGTACGTC. The chain combines TRBV6-1 with TRBJ2-7, with D unresolved. Germline V gene sequence: CDR1 MNHNS, CDR2 SASEGT. The germline V and J ends were trimmed by 6 bases and 5 bases, with 17 bases remaining between them. CDR3 length: 14 amino acids.

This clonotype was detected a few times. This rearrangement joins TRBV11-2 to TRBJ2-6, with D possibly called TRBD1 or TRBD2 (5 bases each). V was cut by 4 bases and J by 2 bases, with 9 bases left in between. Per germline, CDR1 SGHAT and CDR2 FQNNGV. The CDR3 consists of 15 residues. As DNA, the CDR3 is TGTGCCAGCAGCTCAAGGGGAGCTGGGGCCAACGTCCTGACTTTC. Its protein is CASSSRGAGANVLTF.

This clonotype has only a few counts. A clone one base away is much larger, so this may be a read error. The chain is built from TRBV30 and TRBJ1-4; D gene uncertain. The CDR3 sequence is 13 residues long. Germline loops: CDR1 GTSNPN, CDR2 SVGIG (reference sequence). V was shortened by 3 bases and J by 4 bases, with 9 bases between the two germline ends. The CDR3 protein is CAWRGANNEKLFF. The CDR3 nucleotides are TGTGCCTGGAGGGGAGCAAATAATGAAAAACTGTTTTTT.

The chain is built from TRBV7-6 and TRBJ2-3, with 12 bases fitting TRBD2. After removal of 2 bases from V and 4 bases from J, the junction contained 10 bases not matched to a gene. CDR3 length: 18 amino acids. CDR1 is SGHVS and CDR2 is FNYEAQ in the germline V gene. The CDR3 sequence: CASSLMTSGGERADTQYF. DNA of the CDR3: TGTGCCAGCAGCTTAATGACTAGCGGGGGAGAGAGGGCAGATACGCAGTATTTT.

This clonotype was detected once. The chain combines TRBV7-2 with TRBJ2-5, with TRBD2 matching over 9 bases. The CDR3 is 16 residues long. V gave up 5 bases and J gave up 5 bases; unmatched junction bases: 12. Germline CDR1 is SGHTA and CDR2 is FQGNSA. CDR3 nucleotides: TGTGCCAGCAGCCCACTTGGGGTAGCGGGGGTGGAGACCCAGTACTTC. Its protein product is CASSPLGVAGVETQYF.

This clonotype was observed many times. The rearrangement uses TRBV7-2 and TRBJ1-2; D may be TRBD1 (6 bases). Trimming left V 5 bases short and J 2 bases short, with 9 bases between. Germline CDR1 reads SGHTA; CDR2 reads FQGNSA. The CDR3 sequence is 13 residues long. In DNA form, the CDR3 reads TGTGCCAGCAGCCAAGGACAGAACTATGGCTACACCTTC. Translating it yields CASSQGQNYGYTF.

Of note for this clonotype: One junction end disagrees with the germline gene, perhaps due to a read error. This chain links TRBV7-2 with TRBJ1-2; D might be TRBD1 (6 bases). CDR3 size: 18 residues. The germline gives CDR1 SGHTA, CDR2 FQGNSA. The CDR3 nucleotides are TGTGCCAGCAGCTTACCGACCACCAACCAAGAGGGGGACTATGGCTCCACCTTC. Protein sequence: CASSLPTTNQEGDYGSTF.

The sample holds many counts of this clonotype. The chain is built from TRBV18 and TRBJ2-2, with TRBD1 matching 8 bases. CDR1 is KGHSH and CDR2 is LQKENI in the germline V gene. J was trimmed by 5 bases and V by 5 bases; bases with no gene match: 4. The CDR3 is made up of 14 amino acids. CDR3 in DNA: TGTGCCAGCTCATCTGGACAGGGAACCGGGGAGCTGTTTTTT. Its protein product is CASSSGQGTGELFF.

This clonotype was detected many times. The CDR3 sequence is CATSRGDLAENTEAFF. The DNA for the CDR3 is TGTGCCACCAGCAGAGGGGACCTAGCGGAGAACACTGAAGCTTTCTTT. This chain joins TRBV15 and TRBJ1-1; maybe TRBD1 (5 bases). Germline V gene sequence: CDR1 LNHNV, CDR2 YYDKDF (reference sequence). V was clipped by 1 base and J by 1 base, with 13 bases between them. This CDR3 has 16 residues. The full variable domain, rest sourced from reference TRBV15 and TRBJ1-1, is DAMVIQNPRYQVTQFGKPVTLSCSQTLNHNVMYWYQQKSSQAPKLLFHYYDKDFNNEADTPDNFQSRRPNTSFCFLDIRSPGLGDTAMYLCATSRGDLAENTEAFFGQGTRLTVV.

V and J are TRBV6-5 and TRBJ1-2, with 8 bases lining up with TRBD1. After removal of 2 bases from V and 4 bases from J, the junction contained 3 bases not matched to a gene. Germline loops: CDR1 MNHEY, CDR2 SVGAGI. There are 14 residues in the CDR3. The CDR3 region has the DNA TGTGCCAGCAGTTACATCGGACAGGGCTATGGCTACACCTTC. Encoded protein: CASSYIGQGYGYTF.

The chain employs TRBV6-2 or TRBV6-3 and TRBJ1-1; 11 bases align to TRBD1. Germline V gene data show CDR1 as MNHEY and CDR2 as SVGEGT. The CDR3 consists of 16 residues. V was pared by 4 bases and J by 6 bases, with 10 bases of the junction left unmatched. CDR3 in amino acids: CASSFRPPGQGAEAFF. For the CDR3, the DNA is TGTGCCAGCAGTTTCCGACCCCCGGGACAGGGGGCTGAAGCTTTCTTT.

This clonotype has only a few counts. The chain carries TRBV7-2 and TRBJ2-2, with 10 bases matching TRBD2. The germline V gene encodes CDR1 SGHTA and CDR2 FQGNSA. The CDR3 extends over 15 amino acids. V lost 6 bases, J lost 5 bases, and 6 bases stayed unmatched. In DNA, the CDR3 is TGTGCCAGCAGGCCGCCGGGACTAGCGACCGGGGAGCTGTTTTTT. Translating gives CASRPPGLATGELFF.

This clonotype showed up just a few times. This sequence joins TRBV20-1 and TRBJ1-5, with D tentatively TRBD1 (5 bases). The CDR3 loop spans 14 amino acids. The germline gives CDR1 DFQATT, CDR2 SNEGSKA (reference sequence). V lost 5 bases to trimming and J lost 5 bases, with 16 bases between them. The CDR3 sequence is CSAWTGQLYQPQHF. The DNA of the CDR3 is TGCAGTGCTTGGACGGGGCAACTATATCAGCCCCAGCATTTT.

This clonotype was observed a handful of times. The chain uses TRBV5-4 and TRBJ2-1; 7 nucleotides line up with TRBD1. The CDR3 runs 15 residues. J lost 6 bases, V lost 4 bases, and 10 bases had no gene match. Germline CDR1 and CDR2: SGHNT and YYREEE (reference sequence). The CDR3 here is CASSQQGQDINEQFF. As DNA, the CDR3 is TGTGCCAGCAGCCAGCAAGGACAGGATATCAATGAGCAGTTCTTC. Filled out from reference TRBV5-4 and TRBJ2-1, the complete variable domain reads ETGVTQSPTHLIKTRGQQVTLRCSSQSGHNTVSWYQQALGQGPQFIFQYYREEENGRGNFPPRFSGLQFPNYSSELNVNALELDDSALYLCASSQQGQDINEQFFGPGTRLTVL.

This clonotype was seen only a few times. The CDR3 nucleotides read TGTGCCAGTAACCCCGACAGGGGAGGAAAGCCCCAGCATTTT. Its protein is CASNPDRGGKPQHF. The genes are TRBV19 and TRBJ1-5, with 8 bases matching TRBD1. J was trimmed by 8 bases and V by 7 bases; bases with no gene match: 10. Germline V CDR1 and CDR2: LNHDA, SQIVND (reference sequence). The CDR3 length is 14 residues. The entire variable domain, with the rest obtained from reference TRBV19 and TRBJ1-5, is as follows: DGGITQSPKYLFRKEGQNVTLSCEQNLNHDAMYWYRQDPGQGLRLIYYSQIVNDFQKGDIAEGYSVSREKKESFPLTVTSAQKNPTAFYLCASNPDRGGKPQHFGDGTRLSIL.

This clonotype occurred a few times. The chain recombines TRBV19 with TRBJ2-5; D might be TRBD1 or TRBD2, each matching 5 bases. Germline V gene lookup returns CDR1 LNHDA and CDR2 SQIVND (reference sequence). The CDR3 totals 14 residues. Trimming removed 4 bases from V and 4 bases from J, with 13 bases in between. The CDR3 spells CASSTNTGRETQYF. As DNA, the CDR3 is TGTGCCAGTAGTACGAATACGGGACGAGAGACCCAGTACTTC.

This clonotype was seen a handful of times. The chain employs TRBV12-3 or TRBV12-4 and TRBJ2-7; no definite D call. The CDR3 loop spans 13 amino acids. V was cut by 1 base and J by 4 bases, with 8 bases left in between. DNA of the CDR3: TGTGCCAGCAGTTTAGGACTGCTATACGAGCAGTACGTC. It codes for CASSLGLLYEQYV.

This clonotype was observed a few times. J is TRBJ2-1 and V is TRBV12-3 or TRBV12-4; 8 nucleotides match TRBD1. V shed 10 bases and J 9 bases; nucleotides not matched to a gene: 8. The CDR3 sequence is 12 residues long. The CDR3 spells CATTQGDSEQFF. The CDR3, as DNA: TGTGCCACAACACAGGGGGACAGTGAGCAGTTCTTC.

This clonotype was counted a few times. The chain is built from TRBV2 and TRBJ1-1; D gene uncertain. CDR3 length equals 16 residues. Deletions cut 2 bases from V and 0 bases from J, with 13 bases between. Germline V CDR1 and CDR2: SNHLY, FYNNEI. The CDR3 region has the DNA TGTGCCAGCAGTGAAATTTCGGTCAGAGTGAACACTGAAGCTTTCTTT. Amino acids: CASSEISVRVNTEAFF.

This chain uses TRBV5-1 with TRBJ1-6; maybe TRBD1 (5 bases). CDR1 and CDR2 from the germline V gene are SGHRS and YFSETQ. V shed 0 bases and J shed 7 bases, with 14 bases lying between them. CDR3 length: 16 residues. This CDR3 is CASSLEVSKGNSPLHF. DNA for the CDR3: TGCGCCAGCAGCTTGGAGGTTTCCAAGGGGAATTCACCCCTCCACTTT.

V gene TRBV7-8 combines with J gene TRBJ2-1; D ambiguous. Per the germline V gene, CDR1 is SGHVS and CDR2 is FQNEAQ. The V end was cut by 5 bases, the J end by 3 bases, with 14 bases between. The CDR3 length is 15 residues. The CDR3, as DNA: TGTGCCAGCAGCCCGGACGACCGTGACTACAATGAGCAGTTCTTC. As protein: CASSPDDRDYNEQFF. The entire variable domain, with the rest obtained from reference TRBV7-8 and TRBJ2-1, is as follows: GAGVSQSPRYKVAKRGQDVALRCDPISGHVSLFWYQQALGQGPEFLTYFQNEAQLDKSGLPSDRFFAERPEGSVSTLKIQRTQQEDSAVYLCASSPDDRDYNEQFFGPGTRLTVL.

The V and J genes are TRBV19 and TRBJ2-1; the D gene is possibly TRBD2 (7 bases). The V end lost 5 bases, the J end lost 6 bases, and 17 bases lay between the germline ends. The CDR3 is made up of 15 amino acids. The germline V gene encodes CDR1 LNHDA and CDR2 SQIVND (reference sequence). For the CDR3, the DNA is TGTGCCAGTAGTGTCCGGGACAAGCGGGGCAATGAGCAGTTCTTC. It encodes CASSVRDKRGNEQFF.

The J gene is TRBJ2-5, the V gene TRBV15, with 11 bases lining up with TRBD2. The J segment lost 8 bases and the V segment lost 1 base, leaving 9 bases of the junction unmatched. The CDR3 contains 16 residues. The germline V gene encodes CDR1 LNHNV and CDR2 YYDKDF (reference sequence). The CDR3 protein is CATSRARLAGGSTQYF. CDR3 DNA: TGTGCCACCAGCAGAGCGCGGCTAGCGGGGGGTTCAACCCAGTACTTC.

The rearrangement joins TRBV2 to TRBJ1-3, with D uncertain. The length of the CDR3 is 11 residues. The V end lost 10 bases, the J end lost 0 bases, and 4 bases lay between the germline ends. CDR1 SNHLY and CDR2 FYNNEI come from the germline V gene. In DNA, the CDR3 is TGTGCCATCTACTCTGGAAACACCATATATTTT. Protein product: CAIYSGNTIYF.

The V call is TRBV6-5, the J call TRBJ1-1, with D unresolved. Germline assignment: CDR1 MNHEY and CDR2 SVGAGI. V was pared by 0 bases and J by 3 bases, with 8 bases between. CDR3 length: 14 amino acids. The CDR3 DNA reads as TGTGCCAGCAGTTACTCGTTTGAGGACACTGAAGCTTTCTTT. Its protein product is CASSYSFEDTEAFF.

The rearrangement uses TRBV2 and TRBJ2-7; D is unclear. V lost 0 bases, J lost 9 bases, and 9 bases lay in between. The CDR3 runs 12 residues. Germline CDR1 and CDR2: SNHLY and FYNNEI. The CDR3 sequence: CASSEAMHGQYF. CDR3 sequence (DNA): TGTGCCAGCAGTGAAGCAATGCACGGGCAGTACTTC.

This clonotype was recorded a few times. The CDR3 is CASSLDAANTEAFF. In nucleotides, the CDR3 is TGTGCCAGCAGCTTAGATGCGGCCAACACTGAAGCTTTCTTT. The chain employs TRBV7-9 and TRBJ1-1; no definite D call. Per the germline V gene, CDR1 is SEHNR and CDR2 is FQNEAQ (reference sequence). CDR3 length equals 14 residues. V lost 1 base, J lost 2 bases, and 8 bases lay in between.

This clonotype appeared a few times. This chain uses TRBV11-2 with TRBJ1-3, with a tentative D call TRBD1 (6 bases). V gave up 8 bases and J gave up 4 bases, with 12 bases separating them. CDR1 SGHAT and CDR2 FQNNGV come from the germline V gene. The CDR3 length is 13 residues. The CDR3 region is CASGRGSGNTIYF. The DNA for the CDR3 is TGTGCCAGCGGGAGGGGGTCCGGAAACACCATATATTTT.

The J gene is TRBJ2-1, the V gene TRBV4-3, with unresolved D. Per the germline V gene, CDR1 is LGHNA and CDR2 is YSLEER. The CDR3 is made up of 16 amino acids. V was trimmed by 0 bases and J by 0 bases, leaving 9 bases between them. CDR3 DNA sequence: TGCGCCAGCAGCCAAGATCGGACCGACTCCTACAATGAGCAGTTCTTC. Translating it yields CASSQDRTDSYNEQFF.